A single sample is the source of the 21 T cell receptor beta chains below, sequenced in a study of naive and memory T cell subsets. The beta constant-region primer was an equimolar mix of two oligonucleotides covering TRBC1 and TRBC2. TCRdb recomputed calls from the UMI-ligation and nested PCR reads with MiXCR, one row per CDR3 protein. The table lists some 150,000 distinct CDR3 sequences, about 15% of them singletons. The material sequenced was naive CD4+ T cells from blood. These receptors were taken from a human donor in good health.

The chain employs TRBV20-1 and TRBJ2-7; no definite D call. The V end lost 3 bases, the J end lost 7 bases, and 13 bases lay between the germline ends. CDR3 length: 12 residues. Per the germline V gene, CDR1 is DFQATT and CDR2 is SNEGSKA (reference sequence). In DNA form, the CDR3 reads TGCAGTGCTAGTGGGGTAGTCTATGAGCAGTACTTC. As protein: CSASGVVYEQYF.

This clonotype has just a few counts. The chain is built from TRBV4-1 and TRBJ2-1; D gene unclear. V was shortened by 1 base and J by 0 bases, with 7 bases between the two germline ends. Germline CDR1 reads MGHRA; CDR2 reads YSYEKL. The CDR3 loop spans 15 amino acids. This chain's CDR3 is CASSQGVISYNEQFF. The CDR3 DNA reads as TGCGCCAGCAGCCAAGGCGTGATCTCCTACAATGAGCAGTTCTTC.

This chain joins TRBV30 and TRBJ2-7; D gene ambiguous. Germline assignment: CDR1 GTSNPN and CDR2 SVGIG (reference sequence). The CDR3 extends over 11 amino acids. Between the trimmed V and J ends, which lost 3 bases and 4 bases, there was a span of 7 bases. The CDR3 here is CAWSSGYEQYF. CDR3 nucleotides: TGTGCCTGGAGCTCGGGTTACGAGCAGTACTTC.

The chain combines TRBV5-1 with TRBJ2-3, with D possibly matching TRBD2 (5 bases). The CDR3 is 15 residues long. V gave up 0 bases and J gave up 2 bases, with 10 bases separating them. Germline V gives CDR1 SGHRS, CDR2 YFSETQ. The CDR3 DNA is TGCGCCAGCAGCTTGGCCTACGGGATCACAGATACGCAGTATTTT. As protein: CASSLAYGITDTQYF. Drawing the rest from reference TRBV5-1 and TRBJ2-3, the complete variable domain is KAGVTQTPRYLIKTRGQQVTLSCSPISGHRSVSWYQQTPGQGLQFLFEYFSETQRNKGNFPGRFSGRQFSNSRSEMNVSTLELGDSALYLCASSLAYGITDTQYFGPGTRLTVL.

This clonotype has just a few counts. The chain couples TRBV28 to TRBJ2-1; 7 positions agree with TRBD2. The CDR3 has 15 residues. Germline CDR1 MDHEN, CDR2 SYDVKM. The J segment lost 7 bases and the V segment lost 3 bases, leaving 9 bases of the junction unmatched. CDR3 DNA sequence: TGTGCCAGCAGTTTGGGGCGGCCCGGGGGGAATGAGCAGTTCTTC. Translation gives CASSLGRPGGNEQFF.

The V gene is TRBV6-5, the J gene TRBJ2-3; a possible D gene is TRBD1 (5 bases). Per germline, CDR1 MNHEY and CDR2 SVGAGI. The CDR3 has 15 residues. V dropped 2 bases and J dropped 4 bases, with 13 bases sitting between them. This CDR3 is CASSYRQGRSDTQYF. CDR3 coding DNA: TGTGCCAGCAGTTACCGCCAGGGAAGGTCAGATACGCAGTATTTT.

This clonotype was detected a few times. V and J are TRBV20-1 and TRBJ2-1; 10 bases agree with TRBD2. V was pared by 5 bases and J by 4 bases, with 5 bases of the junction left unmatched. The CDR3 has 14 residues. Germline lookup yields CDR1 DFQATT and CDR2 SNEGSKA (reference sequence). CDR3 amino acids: CSALAGANYNEQFF. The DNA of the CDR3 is TGCAGTGCTCTAGCGGGAGCAAATTACAATGAGCAGTTCTTC.

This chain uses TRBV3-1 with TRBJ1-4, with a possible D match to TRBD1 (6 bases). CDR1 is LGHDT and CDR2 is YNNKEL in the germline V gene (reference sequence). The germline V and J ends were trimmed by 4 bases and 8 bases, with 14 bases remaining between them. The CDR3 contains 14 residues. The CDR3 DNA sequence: TGTGCCAGCAGCCTTTCAGGGGTTATAGAAAAACTGTTTTTT. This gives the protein CASSLSGVIEKLFF.

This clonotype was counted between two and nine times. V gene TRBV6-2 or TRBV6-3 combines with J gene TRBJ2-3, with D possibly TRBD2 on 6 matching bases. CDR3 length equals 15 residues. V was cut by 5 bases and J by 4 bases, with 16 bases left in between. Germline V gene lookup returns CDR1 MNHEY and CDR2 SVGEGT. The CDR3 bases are TGTGCCAGCAGTCACCCAACTAGCAGGGCAGATACGCAGTATTTT. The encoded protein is CASSHPTSRADTQYF.

CDR3 coding DNA: TGTGCCAGCAGCCTAATGTCCGGGACTAGCGGGACCTTATGGAGTAATGAGCAGTTCTTC. It codes for CASSLMSGTSGTLWSNEQFF. The chain recombines TRBV14 with TRBJ2-1, with 13 bases matching TRBD2. Germline lookup yields CDR1 SGHDN and CDR2 FVKESK. The CDR3 length is 20 residues. V shed 4 bases, J shed 7 bases, and the junction held 19 bases outside the gene matches.

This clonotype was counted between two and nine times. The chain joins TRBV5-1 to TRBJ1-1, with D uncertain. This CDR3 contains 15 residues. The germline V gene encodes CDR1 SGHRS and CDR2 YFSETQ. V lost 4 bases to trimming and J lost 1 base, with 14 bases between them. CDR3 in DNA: TGCGCCAGCAGCCGCACCGAGAAGGGGAACACTGAAGCTTTCTTT. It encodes CASSRTEKGNTEAFF.

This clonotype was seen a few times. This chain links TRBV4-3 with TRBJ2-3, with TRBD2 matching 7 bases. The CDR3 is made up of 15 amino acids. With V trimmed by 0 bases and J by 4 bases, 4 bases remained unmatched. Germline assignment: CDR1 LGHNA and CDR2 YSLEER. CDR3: CASSQDGRRADTQYF. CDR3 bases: TGCGCCAGCAGCCAAGACGGGAGGAGGGCAGATACGCAGTATTTT.

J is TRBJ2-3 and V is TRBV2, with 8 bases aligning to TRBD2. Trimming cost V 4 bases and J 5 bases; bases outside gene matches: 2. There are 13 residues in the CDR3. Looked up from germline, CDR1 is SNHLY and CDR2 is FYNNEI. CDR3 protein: CASSARGGDTQYF. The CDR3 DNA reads TGTGCCAGCAGTGCCCGGGGGGGAGATACGCAGTATTTT. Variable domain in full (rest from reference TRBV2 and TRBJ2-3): EPEVTQTPSHQVTQMGQEVILRCVPISNHLYFYWYRQILGQKVEFLVSFYNNEISEKSEIFDDQFSVERPDGSNFTLKIRSTKLEDSAMYFCASSARGGDTQYFGPGTRLTVL.

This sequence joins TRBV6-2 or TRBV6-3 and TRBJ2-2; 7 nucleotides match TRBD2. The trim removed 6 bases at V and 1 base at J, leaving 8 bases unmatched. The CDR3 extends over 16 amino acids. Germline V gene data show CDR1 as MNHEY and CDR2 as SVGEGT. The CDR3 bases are TGTGCCAGCAGCCGAGGACTAGTCGTGAACACCGGGGAGCTGTTTTTT. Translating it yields CASSRGLVVNTGELFF.

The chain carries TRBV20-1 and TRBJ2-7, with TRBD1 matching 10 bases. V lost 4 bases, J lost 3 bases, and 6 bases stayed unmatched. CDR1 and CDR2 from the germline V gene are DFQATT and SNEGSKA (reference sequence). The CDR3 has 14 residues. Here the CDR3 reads CSATVWTGGYEQYF. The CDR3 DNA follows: TGCAGTGCTACCGTGTGGACAGGGGGCTACGAGCAGTACTTC.

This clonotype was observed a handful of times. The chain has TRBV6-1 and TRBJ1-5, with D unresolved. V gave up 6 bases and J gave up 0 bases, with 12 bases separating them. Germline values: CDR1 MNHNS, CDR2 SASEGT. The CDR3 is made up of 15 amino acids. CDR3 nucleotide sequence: TGTGCCAGCAGGGAAAGGGCCGTTAGCAATCAGCCCCAGCATTTT. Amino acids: CASRERAVSNQPQHF.

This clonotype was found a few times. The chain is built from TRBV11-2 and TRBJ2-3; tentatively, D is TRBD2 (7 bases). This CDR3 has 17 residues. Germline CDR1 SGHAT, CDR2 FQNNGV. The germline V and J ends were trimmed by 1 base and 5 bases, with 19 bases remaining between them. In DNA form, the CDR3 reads TGTGCCAGCAGCTTAGTGCGGGTAGGGGGGGCCGGAGATACGCAGTATTTT. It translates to CASSLVRVGGAGDTQYF.

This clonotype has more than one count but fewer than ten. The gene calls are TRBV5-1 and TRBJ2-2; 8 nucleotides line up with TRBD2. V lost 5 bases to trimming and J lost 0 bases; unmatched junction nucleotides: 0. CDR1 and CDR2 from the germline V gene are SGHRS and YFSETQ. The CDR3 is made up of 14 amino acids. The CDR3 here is CASRTSANTGELFF. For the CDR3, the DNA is TGCGCCAGCAGGACTAGCGCGAACACCGGGGAGCTGTTTTTT.

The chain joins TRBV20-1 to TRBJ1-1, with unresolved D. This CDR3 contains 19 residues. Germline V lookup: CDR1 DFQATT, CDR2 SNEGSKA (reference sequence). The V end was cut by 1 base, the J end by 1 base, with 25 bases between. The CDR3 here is CSARAVGDGALRKNTEAFF. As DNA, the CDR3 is TGCAGTGCTAGAGCCGTGGGAGACGGTGCCTTAAGAAAGAACACTGAAGCTTTCTTT.

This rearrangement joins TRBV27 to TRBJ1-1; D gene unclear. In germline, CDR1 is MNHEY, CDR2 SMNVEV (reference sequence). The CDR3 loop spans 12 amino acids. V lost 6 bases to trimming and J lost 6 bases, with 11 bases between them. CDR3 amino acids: CASRDTRAEAFF. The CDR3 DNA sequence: TGTGCCAGCAGAGACACTCGGGCTGAAGCTTTCTTT.

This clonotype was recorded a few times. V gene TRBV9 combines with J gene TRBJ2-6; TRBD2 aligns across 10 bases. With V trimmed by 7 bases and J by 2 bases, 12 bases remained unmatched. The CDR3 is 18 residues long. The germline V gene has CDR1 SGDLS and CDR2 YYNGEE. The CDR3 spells CASGPRLAGVTGANVLTF. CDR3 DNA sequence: TGTGCCAGCGGCCCGCGCCTAGCGGGAGTAACTGGGGCCAACGTCCTGACTTTC.